This is a list of T cell receptor beta chains from one sample in a study of blood T cell repertoires in COVID-19. The repertoire was sequenced with immunoSEQ multiplex PCR; TCRdb's copy has only in-frame clones and lacks some. This repertoire shows roughly 120,000 clones, approximately 84% found once; its top ten account for 5.5% to 8.5%. Sample: peripheral blood. These receptors originate from a woman in her 50s with acute or convalescent COVID-19. Each CDR3 is given with its conserved first and last residue. D genes are given only for firm matches. Part of the rows lack a size; the others show once, few, many or a class for expanded clones.

CATSTGGIYNEQFF	TGCGCCACCTCGACAGGTGGTATATACAATGAGCAGTTCTTC	few	TRBV10-1	TRBJ2-1	NA
CASRTSGFTDTQYF	TGTGCCAGCCGAACTAGCGGGTTCACAGATACGCAGTATTTT	once	TRBV6-5	TRBJ2-3	TRBD2
CASSESVEQDDNEQFF	TGCGCCAGCAGTGAGTCGGTCGAACAGGACGACAATGAGCAGTTCTTC	NA	TRBV10-1	TRBJ2-1	NA
CASSSGGVGYTF	TGTGCCAGCAGTTCCGGGGGGGTTGGCTACACCTTC	NA	TRBV6-6	TRBJ1-2	NA
CASSLVVIQTAYSNYGYTF	TGTGCCAGCAGCTTAGTGGTCATACAGACAGCTTATTCTAACTATGGCTACACCTTC	NA	TRBV7-9	TRBJ1-2	NA
CASSLGAAGDSTDTQYF	TGCGCCAGCAGCTTAGGGGCAGCGGGGGATTCCACAGATACGCAGTATTTT	once	TRBV5-1	TRBJ2-3	TRBD2
CASSSSGGLQETQYF	TGCGCCAGCAGCAGTAGCGGGGGGCTCCAAGAGACCCAGTACTTC	NA	TRBV5-1	TRBJ2-5	TRBD2
CASKRGGNTGELFF	TGTGCCTCCAAACGGGGTGGGAACACCGGGGAGCTGTTTTTT	NA	TRBV30	TRBJ2-2	NA
CASSQNQPQHF	TGTGCCAGCAGCCAAAATCAGCCCCAGCATTTT	NA	TRBV6-5	TRBJ1-5	NA
CALDGGAYEQYF	TGTGCCTTGGACGGGGGGGCCTACGAGCAGTACTTC	few	TRBV30	TRBJ2-7	TRBD2
CASSQDLPGTRGYTF	TGCGCCAGCAGCCAAGACCTACCTGGGACAAGAGGCTACACCTTC	NA	TRBV4-1	TRBJ1-2	NA
CASSSKTGRSEQYF	TGTGCCAGCAGCTCAAAGACAGGGAGGTCCGAGCAGTACTTC	NA	TRBV5-8	TRBJ2-7	NA
CASSQDSTNTEAFF	TGCGCCAGCAGCCAGGACAGTACAAACACTGAAGCTTTCTTT	NA	TRBV5-1	TRBJ1-1	NA
CASSFRNTEAFF	TGTGCCAGCAGCTTCCGGAACACTGAAGCTTTCTTT	NA	TRBV5-6	TRBJ1-1	NA
CASSQEENYGYTF	TGTGCCAGCTCGCAGGAGGAAAACTATGGCTACACCTTC	NA	TRBV18	TRBJ1-2	NA
CASSGQNTEAFF	TGTGCCAGCAGCGGACAGAACACTGAAGCTTTCTTT	NA	TRBV6-5	TRBJ1-1	NA
CASSLEHYNEKLFF	TGTGCCAGCAGCTTAGAACACTATAATGAAAAACTGTTTTTT	NA	TRBV7-9	TRBJ1-4	NA
CASSENIDYSPLHF	TGTGCCAGCAGTGAGAATATAGACTATTCACCCCTCCACTTT	NA	TRBV6-1	TRBJ1-6	NA
CASSRTGTNGYTF	TGTGCCAGCAGTCGGACAGGGACCAATGGCTACACCTTC	NA	TRBV6-5	TRBJ1-2	TRBD1
CASSPRAGEELGGYTF	TGCGCCAGCAGCCCTCGGGCAGGGGAAGAACTGGGAGGCTACACCTTC	NA	TRBV5-1	TRBJ1-2	NA
CASSYAGGGPEAFF	TGTGCCAGCTCCTACGCAGGGGGCGGCCCTGAAGCTTTCTTT	few	TRBV18	TRBJ1-1	TRBD1
CASSVVGGNTEAFF	TGCGCCAGCAGCGTCGTAGGGGGCAACACTGAAGCTTTCTTT	NA	TRBV5-1	TRBJ1-1	TRBD1
CASSKGQGKGEKLFF	TGTGCCAGCAGCAAAGGACAGGGAAAAGGCGAAAAACTGTTTTTT	NA	TRBV7-8	TRBJ1-4	TRBD1
CASSNLAGGSGELFF	TGTGCCAGTAGTAACCTAGCGGGGGGTTCGGGGGAGCTGTTTTTT	NA	TRBV19	TRBJ2-2	TRBD2
CASSPRTSGYTF	TGTGCCAGTAGTCCAAGGACATCCGGCTACACCTTC	NA	TRBV19	TRBJ1-2	NA